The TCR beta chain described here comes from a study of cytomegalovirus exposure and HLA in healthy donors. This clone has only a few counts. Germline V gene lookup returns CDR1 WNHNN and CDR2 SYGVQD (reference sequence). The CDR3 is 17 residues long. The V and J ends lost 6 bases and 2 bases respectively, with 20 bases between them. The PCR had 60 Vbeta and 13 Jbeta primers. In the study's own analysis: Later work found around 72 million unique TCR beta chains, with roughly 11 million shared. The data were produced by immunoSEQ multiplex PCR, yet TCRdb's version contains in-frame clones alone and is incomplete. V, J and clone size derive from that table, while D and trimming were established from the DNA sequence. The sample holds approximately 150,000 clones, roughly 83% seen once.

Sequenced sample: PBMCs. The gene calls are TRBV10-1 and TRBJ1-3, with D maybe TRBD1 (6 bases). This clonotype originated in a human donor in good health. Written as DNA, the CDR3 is TGCGCCAGCAGGAGGACAGAGTATCCTATAACTGGAAACACCATATATTTT. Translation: CASRRTEYPITGNTIYF.